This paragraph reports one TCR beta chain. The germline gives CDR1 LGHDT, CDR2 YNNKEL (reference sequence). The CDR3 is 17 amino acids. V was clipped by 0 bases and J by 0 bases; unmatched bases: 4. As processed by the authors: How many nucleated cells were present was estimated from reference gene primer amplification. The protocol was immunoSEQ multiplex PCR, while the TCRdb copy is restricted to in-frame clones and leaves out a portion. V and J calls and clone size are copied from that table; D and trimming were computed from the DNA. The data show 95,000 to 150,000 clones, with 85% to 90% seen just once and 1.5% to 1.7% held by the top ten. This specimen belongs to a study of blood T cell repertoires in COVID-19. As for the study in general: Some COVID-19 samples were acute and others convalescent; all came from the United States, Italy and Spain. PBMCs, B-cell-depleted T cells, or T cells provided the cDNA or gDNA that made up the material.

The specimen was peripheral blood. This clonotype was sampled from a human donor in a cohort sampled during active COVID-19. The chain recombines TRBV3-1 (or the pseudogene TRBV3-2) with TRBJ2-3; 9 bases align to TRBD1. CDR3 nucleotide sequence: TGTGCCAGCAGCCAAGATGGGACAGGGAGGAGCACAGATACGCAGTATTTT. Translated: CASSQDGTGRSTDTQYF.